Below, one T cell receptor (beta chain) is given with its context. The record originates from a study of blood T cell repertoires in COVID-19. Study information: Specimens from acute and convalescent COVID-19 originated in the United States, Italy and Spain. T cells, B-cell-depleted T cells, or PBMCs provided the cDNA or gDNA that served as material.

As handled by the study authors: Quantification of nucleated cells was approximated via reference gene primer amplification. The protocol was immunoSEQ multiplex PCR, while the TCRdb copy is restricted to in-frame clones and leaves out a portion. V, J and clone size are taken as reported in that table, and D and trimming were inferred from the DNA itself. Altogether about 120,000 clones are present, approximately 78% being singletons, with the ten largest covering 7% to 9.5%. Sequenced: peripheral blood. This receptor was obtained from an older man with acute or convalescent COVID-19.

Here the CDR3 DNA reads TGTGCCAGCAGGCCGGGACAGTATAATTCACCCCTCCACTTT. It yields the protein CASRPGQYNSPLHF. The V gene is TRBV6-5, the J gene TRBJ1-6; 7 bases agree with TRBD1. V gave up 6 bases and J gave up 4 bases; unmatched junction bases: 3. The CDR3 is 14 amino acids. Looked up from germline, CDR1 is MNHEY and CDR2 is SVGAGI.